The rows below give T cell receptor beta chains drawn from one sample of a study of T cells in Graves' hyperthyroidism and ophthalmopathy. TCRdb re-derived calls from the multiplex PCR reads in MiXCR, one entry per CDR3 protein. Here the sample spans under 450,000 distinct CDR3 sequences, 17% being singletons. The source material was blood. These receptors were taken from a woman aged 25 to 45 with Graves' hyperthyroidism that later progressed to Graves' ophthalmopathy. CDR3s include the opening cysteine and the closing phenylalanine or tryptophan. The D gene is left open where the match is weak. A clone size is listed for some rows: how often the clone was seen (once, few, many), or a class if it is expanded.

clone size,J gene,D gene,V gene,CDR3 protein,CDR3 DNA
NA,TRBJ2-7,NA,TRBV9,CASSVGGNNYEQYF,TGTGCCAGCAGCGTAGGGGGAAACAACTACGAGCAGTACTTC
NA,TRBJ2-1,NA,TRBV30,CAWSQPPNEQFF,TGTGCCTGGAGCCAGCCTCCCAATGAGCAGTTCTTC
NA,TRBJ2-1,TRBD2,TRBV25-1,CASSGTSGSWEQFF,TGTGCCAGCAGTGGTACTAGCGGGAGTTGGGAGCAGTTCTTC
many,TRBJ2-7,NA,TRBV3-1,CASSQDRLDIAHEQYF,TGTGCCAGCAGCCAGGACAGACTAGACATAGCCCACGAGCAGTACTTC
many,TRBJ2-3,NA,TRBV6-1,CASRYYRGETDTQYF,TGTGCCAGCCGTTATTATAGGGGGGAGACAGATACGCAGTATTTT
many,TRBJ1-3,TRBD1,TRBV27,CASSLTGGLGNTIYF,TGTGCCAGCAGTTTGACAGGGGGCCTTGGAAACACCATATATTTT
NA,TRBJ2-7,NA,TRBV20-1,CSASLVSYEQYF,TGCAGTGCTTCGCTAGTGTCCTACGAGCAGTACTTC
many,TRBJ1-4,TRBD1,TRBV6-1,CASRGAGTANEKLFF,TGTGCCAGCAGGGGAGCCGGGACAGCGAATGAAAAACTGTTTTTT
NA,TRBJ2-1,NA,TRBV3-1,CASSQERTEQFF,TGTGCCAGCAGCCAAGAGCGGACTGAGCAGTTCTTC
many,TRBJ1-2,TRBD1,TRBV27,CASKGQGAHSYTF,TGTGCCAGCAAGGGACAGGGGGCGCACAGCTACACCTTC
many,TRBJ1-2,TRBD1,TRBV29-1,CSVGQGYGYTF,TGCAGCGTGGGACAGGGGTATGGCTACACCTTC
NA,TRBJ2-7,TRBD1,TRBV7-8,CASSLENRGSYEQYF,TGTGCCAGCAGCTTAGAAAACAGGGGGTCCTACGAGCAGTACTTC
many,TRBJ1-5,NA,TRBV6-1,CASSPSDSNQPQHF,TGTGCCAGCAGTCCTAGCGACAGCAATCAGCCCCAGCATTTT
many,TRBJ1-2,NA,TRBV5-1,CASSLAPGTPSAHGYTF,TGCGCCAGCAGCTTGGCTCCGGGGACCCCCTCCGCCCATGGCTACACCTTC
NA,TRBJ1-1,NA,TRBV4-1,CASSQEAGEAFF,TGCGCCAGCAGCCAAGAAGCCGGGGAAGCTTTCTTT
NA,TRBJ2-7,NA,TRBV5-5,CASSFPSPYEQYF,TGTGCCAGCAGCTTCCCCTCCCCCTACGAGCAGTACTTC
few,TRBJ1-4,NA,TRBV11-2,CASSLELDTTTNEKLFF,TGTGCCAGCAGCTTAGAGTTGGATACGACAACTAATGAAAAACTGTTTTTT
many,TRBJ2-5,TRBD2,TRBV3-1,CASSHLIREGRKTQYF,TGTGCCAGCAGCCATCTTATCAGGGAGGGTCGGAAGACCCAGTACTTC
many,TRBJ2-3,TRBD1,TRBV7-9,CASSPTGGQDTQYF,TGTGCCAGCAGCCCAACAGGGGGCCAGGATACGCAGTATTTT
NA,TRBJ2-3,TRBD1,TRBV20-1,CSVPQGAFSTDTQYF,TGCAGTGTCCCACAGGGGGCATTTAGCACAGATACGCAGTATTTT
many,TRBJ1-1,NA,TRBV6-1,CASRETRLMDTEAFF,TGTGCCAGCAGAGAAACCAGACTTATGGACACTGAAGCTTTCTTT
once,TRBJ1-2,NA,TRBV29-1,CSATRGTSIYGYTF,TGCAGCGCAACTAGGGGAACCAGTATCTATGGCTACACCTTC
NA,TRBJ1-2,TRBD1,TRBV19,CASSITLAGGDRDGYTF,TGTGCCAGTAGTATAACACTGGCAGGGGGGGATCGTGATGGCTACACCTTC
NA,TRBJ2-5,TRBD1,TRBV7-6,CAGSKGPDRGETQYF,TGTGCCGGCAGCAAAGGACCCGACAGGGGGGAGACCCAGTACTTC
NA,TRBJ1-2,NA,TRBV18,CASSPPRRNGYTF,TGTGCCAGCTCACCACCACGACGAAATGGCTACACCTTC
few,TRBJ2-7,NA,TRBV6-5,CAGSYFPGAYEQYF,TGTGCCGGCAGTTACTTCCCAGGGGCCTACGAGCAGTACTTC
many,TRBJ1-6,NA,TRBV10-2,CASSESGGVYNSPLHF,TGCGCCAGCAGTGAGTCCGGAGGGGTCTATAATTCACCCCTCCACTTT
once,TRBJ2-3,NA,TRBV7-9,CATYEAATDTQYF,TGTGCCACCTACGAGGCAGCCACAGATACGCAGTATTTT
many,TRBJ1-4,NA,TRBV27,CASSLLGSNEKLFF,TGTGCCAGCAGTTTGTTGGGATCTAATGAAAAACTGTTTTTT
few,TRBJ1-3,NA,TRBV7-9,CASSFTDSGNTIYF,TGTGCCAGCAGCTTTACGGACTCTGGAAACACCATATATTTT
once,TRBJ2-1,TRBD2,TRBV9,CASSALAGGYNEQFF,TGTGCCAGCAGCGCCCTAGCGGGAGGCTACAATGAGCAGTTCTTC
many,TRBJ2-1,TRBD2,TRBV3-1,CASSHKGLAGHEQFF,TGTGCCAGCAGCCATAAGGGACTAGCGGGGCATGAGCAGTTCTTC
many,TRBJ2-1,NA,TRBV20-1,CSARDLRGLRGRDRQFF,TGCAGTGCTAGAGATCTTAGGGGGCTTCGGGGGAGGGATCGGCAGTTCTTC
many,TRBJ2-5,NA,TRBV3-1,CASSQDVGVNQETQYF,TGTGCCAGCAGCCAAGATGTGGGGGTAAACCAAGAGACCCAGTACTTC
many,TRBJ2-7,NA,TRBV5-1,CASSLVGGPYEQYF,TGCGCCAGCAGCTTGGTTGGGGGACCCTACGAGCAGTACTTC
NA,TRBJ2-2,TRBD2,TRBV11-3,CASSRRTSGRKDTGELFF,TGTGCCAGCAGCCGTCGGACTAGCGGGAGAAAAGATACCGGGGAGCTGTTTTTT
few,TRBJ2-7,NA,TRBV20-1,CSARDLQGVHEQYF,TGCAGTGCTAGAGATCTTCAGGGTGTCCACGAGCAGTACTTC
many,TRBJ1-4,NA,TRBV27,CEKAGGDNEKLFF,TGTGAAAAAGCGGGGGGGGATAATGAAAAACTGTTTTTT
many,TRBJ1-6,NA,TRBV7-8,CASSVDRAIRTNSPLHF,TGTGCCAGCAGCGTCGATCGAGCCATCAGGACTAATTCACCCCTCCACTTT
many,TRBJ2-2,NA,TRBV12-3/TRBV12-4,CASSLDLSLQGSGELFF,TGTGCCAGCAGTTTAGACCTTTCCCTTCAGGGGTCCGGGGAGCTGTTTTTT
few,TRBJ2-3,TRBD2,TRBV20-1,CSASGRGTDTQYF,TGCAGTGCTAGCGGGAGGGGAACAGATACGCAGTATTTT
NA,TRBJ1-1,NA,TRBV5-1,CASSLIGTANTEAFF,TGCGCCAGCAGCTTGATAGGGACGGCGAACACTGAAGCTTTCTTT
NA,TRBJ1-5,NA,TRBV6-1,CDSSEDLGDFYQPQHF,TGTGACAGCAGTGAAGATCTTGGGGACTTCTATCAGCCCCAGCATTTT
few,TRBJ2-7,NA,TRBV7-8,CASSLGPHTYEQYF,TGTGCCAGCAGCTTAGGTCCCCATACCTACGAGCAGTACTTC
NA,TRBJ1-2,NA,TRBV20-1,CSARDYGYTF,TGCAGTGCTAGAGATTATGGCTACACCTTC
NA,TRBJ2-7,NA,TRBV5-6,CANSLTSIHEQYF,TGTGCCAACAGCCTCACTAGCATTCACGAGCAGTACTTC
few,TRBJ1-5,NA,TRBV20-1,CSASPTSWNNQPQHF,TGCAGTGCTAGCCCGACCTCTTGGAACAATCAGCCCCAGCATTTT
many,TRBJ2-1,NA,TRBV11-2,CASSLGHGRNEQFF,TGTGCCAGCAGCTTAGGTCACGGGCGGAATGAGCAGTTCTTC
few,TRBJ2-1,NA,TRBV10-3,CAISEPRDEQFF,TGTGCCATCAGTGAGCCTCGCGATGAGCAGTTCTTC
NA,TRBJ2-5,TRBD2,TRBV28,CASSFGSFREAGETQYF,TGTGCCAGCAGTTTCGGTTCTTTTCGGGAGGCAGGGGAGACCCAGTACTTC
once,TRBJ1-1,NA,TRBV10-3,CATMSGWGNTEAFF,TGTGCCACGATGTCAGGGTGGGGGAACACTGAAGCTTTCTTT
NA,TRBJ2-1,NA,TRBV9,CASSVDGRIEQFF,TGTGCCAGCAGCGTAGACGGACGGATAGAACAGTTCTTC
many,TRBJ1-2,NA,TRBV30,CAWSRDVGGYTF,TGTGCCTGGAGTCGGGACGTGGGAGGATACACCTTC